A single sample is the source of the 20 T cell receptor beta chains below, sequenced in a study of blood T cell repertoires in COVID-19 (dated by TCRdb to 2018 to 2021). The library was made by the immunoSEQ multiplex PCR assay. TCRdb took over this immuneACCESS table, retaining in-frame rearrangements with V and J assigned. Such tables are incomplete; in checked studies, under half of the missing clones stem from an unresolved V gene, and the remainder is unexplained. Present in this sample are around 230,000 clones, around 90% of which were seen just once. More than 6% of the sample rests with the top ten. The sequencing sample was made of peripheral blood. The receptors derive from a man aged 55-75 years who had recovered from COVID-19.

The chain couples TRBV4-1 to TRBJ1-6; D unclear. The V gene lost 0 bases and the J gene lost 7 bases, with 10 bases spanning the gap. The CDR3 totals 15 residues. The germline CDR1 and CDR2 sequences are MGHRA and YSYEKL. The CDR3 sequence: CASSQEPGINSPLHF. For the CDR3, the DNA is TGCGCCAGCAGCCAAGAACCGGGTATAAATTCACCCCTCCACTTT.

The gene calls are TRBV11-2 and TRBJ2-3; 10 positions match TRBD2. Looked up from germline, CDR1 is SGHAT and CDR2 is FQNNGV. Trimming removed 5 bases from V and 0 bases from J; junction bases left unmatched: 2. The CDR3 has 15 amino acids. CDR3 DNA sequence: TGTGCCAGCAGCCCGACTAGCGGGAGCACAGATACGCAGTATTTT. Translating it yields CASSPTSGSTDTQYF.

The chain has TRBV7-9 and TRBJ1-2; D ambiguous. Germline V CDR1 and CDR2: SEHNR, FQNEAQ (reference sequence). This CDR3 is 14 amino acids long. V lost 5 bases and J lost 2, with 12 bases in between. The CDR3: CASSPGGANYGYTF. The CDR3 bases are TGTGCCAGCAGCCCGGGTGGAGCGAACTATGGCTACACCTTC.

The V and J genes are TRBV24-1 and TRBJ1-2, with 9 nucleotides matching TRBD1. The V segment lost 3 bases and the J segment 2 bases; nucleotides outside the gene matches: 9. Germline lookup yields CDR1 KGHDR and CDR2 SFDVKD. The CDR3 totals 17 residues. The CDR3 region is CATSDRRGGTGNYGYTF. The CDR3 region has the DNA TGTGCCACCAGTGATCGTCGCGGGGGGACAGGGAACTATGGCTACACCTTC.

The chain recombines TRBV18 with TRBJ2-3, with 13 nucleotides matching TRBD2. Per germline, CDR1 KGHSH and CDR2 LQKENI. This CDR3 region has 17 residues. Trimming at V came to 5 bases and at J to 4 bases, leaving 9 bases not matched to a gene. The CDR3 loop is CASSKKKGLAGPDTQYF. The CDR3, as DNA: TGTGCCAGCTCAAAAAAAAAGGGACTAGCGGGGCCAGATACGCAGTATTTT.

Only a few counts were recorded for this clone. The V and J genes are TRBV6-5 and TRBJ1-5, with 7 nucleotides matching TRBD1. This CDR3 spans 15 amino acids. Germline V gene data show CDR1 as MNHEY and CDR2 as SVGAGI. With V trimmed by 5 bases and J by 6 bases, 10 bases remained unmatched. The DNA of the CDR3 is TGTGCCAGCAGTAGGGACAGTGGGGTTCGTCAGCCCCAGCATTTT. Translating gives CASSRDSGVRQPQHF.

The rearrangement uses TRBV24-1 and TRBJ1-1; TRBD1 matches at 10 bases. The CDR3 sequence is 15 residues long. V lost 3 bases and J lost 4; bases outside the gene matches: 4. Germline V lookup: CDR1 KGHDR, CDR2 SFDVKD. This CDR3 reads CATSDTRTGGTEAFF. The CDR3 DNA reads TGTGCCACCAGTGATACAAGGACAGGGGGCACTGAAGCTTTCTTT.

The rearrangement joins TRBV3-1 (or the pseudogene TRBV3-2) to TRBJ2-3; TRBD2 aligns across 10 bases. The CDR3 totals 14 residues. The ends lost 4 bases at V and 3 bases at J; junction bases unmatched: 1. Germline loops: CDR1 LGHDT, CDR2 YNNKEL (reference sequence). The CDR3 DNA reads as TGTGCCAGCAGCCGTAGCGGGGGGACAGATACGCAGTATTTT. Its translation is CASSRSGGTDTQYF.

This chain joins TRBV5-4 and TRBJ1-1, with TRBD1 matching 12 bases. In germline, CDR1 is SGHNT, CDR2 YYREEE (reference sequence). The CDR3 runs to 17 residues. J lost 1 base, V lost 4 bases, and 8 bases had no gene match. CDR3 protein: CASSRTGQGARNTEAFF. Here the CDR3 DNA reads TGTGCCAGCAGCAGGACGGGACAGGGGGCGAGGAACACTGAAGCTTTCTTT.

J is TRBJ1-1 and V is TRBV6-4; 9 bases map to TRBD1. The CDR3 is made up of 14 amino acids. Trimming took 0 bases from V and 9 from J; bases not matched to a gene: 5. Per germline, CDR1 MRHNA and CDR2 SNTAGT. In DNA form, the CDR3 reads TGTGCCAGCAGTGACTCGGGACAGGGAGTGCAAGCTTTCTTT. This translates into CASSDSGQGVQAFF.

The rearrangement uses TRBV5-1 and TRBJ1-3; the D gene is possibly TRBD1 (6 bases). CDR1 and CDR2 (germline): SGHRS, YFSETQ. V gave up 4 bases and J gave up 3 bases, with 14 bases separating them. The CDR3 runs to 15 residues. The CDR3, as DNA: TGCGCCAGCAGCCTGTGGACAGAAGGTGGAAACACCATATATTTT. Amino acids: CASSLWTEGGNTIYF.

V gene TRBV6-6 combines with J gene TRBJ2-1; TRBD1 matches at 8 bases. In germline, CDR1 is MNHNY, CDR2 SVGAGI (reference sequence). V trimming: 2 bases; J trimming: 6 bases; junction bases outside the gene matches: 3. This CDR3 region has 14 residues. Written as DNA, the CDR3 is TGTGCCAGCAGTTACGGACAGGGAGGCAATGAGCAGTTCTTC. Translated: CASSYGQGGNEQFF.

The chain carries TRBV21-1 and TRBJ2-7; the table's D call TRBD1 went unverified against the DNA. TRBV21-1 is reported as a pseudogene. CDR3 length equals 13 residues. The CDR3 sequence is CARTTRFTYEQYV. The CDR3 bases are TGTGCCAGGACAACAAGGTTCACCTACGAGCAGTACGTC.

The chain has TRBV6-5 and TRBJ1-1; a possible D gene is TRBD1 (5 bases). Trimming stripped 7 bases from V and 4 bases from J, with 13 bases between. Germline assignment: CDR1 MNHEY and CDR2 SVGAGI. The CDR3 runs to 13 residues. The DNA of the CDR3 is TGTGCCAGCACCGGCCAGGGAGGCACTGAAGCTTTCTTT. Its translation is CASTGQGGTEAFF.

The gene calls are TRBV9 and TRBJ2-7, with D perhaps TRBD2 (6 bases). This CDR3 comprises 14 residues. V shed 4 bases and J shed 4 bases, with 15 bases lying between them. Germline-derived CDR1 and CDR2 are SGDLS and YYNGEE. CDR3 DNA sequence: TGTGCCAGCAGCCCGCGAGGGAGCGGGTACGAGCAGTACTTC. It translates to CASSPRGSGYEQYF.

The chain couples TRBV5-1 to TRBJ2-5; no reliable D call. Per the germline V gene, CDR1 is SGHRS and CDR2 is YFSETQ. The length of the CDR3 is 14 residues. Trimming took 0 bases from V and 5 from J, leaving 11 bases between them. CDR3: CASSLAWVRETQYF. As DNA, the CDR3 is TGCGCCAGCAGCTTGGCCTGGGTGAGGGAGACCCAGTACTTC.

Only one count was recorded for this clone. V gene TRBV30 combines with J gene TRBJ1-6; D is unresolved. Germline CDR1 reads GTSNPN; CDR2 reads SVGIG (reference sequence). V lost 2 bases and J lost 7, with 9 bases in between. The CDR3 runs 13 residues. The chain's CDR3 is CAWSFQVNSPLHF. CDR3 nucleotide sequence: TGTGCCTGGAGTTTCCAGGTGAATTCACCCCTCCACTTT. Together with reference TRBV30 and TRBJ1-6, the CDR3 gives the full variable domain: SQTIHQWPATLVQPVGSPLSLECTVEGTSNPNLYWYRQAAGRGLQLLFYSVGIGQISSEVPQNLSASRPQDRQFILSSKKLLLSDSGFYLCAWSFQVNSPLHFGNGTRLTVT.

This clone showed up just once. This rearrangement joins TRBV7-9 to TRBJ2-2; 7 bases agree with TRBD2. Germline V gene sequence: CDR1 SEHNR, CDR2 FQNEAQ (reference sequence). With 5 bases clipped from V and 0 bases from J, the junction kept 12 bases outside the gene matches. The CDR3 contains 18 residues. CDR3 amino acids: CASSLGEGTTPNTGELFF. The CDR3 DNA is TGTGCCAGCAGCCTAGGAGAGGGGACTACCCCGAACACCGGGGAGCTGTTTTTT.

This sequence joins TRBV18 and TRBJ1-6; possible D gene TRBD1, 5 bases. Deletions cut 3 bases from V and 6 bases from J, with 12 bases between. Germline V gene data show CDR1 as KGHSH and CDR2 as LQKENI. The CDR3 extends over 15 amino acids. CDR3 loop: CASSPSQGGNSPLHF. The DNA for the CDR3 is TGTGCCAGCTCACCGAGTCAGGGAGGTAATTCACCCCTCCACTTT.

The CDR3 loop reads CASSIPIWGQEAFF. DNA of the CDR3: TGTGCCAGTAGTATCCCCATCTGGGGACAGGAAGCTTTCTTT. V usage is TRBV19 and J usage is TRBJ1-1, with 7 bases lining up with TRBD1. Germline values: CDR1 LNHDA, CDR2 SQIVND (reference sequence). V dropped 3 bases and J dropped 8; count of bases not matched to a gene: 9. The CDR3 length is 14 residues.